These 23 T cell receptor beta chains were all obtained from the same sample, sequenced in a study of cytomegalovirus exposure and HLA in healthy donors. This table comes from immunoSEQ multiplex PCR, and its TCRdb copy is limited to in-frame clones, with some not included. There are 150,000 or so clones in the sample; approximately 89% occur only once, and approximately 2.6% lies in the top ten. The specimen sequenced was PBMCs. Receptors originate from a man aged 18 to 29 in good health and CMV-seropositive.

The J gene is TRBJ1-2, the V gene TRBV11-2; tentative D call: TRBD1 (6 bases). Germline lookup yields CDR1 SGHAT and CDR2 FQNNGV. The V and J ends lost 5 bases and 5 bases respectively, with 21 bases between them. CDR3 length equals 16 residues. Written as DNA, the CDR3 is TGTGCCAGCAGCCGACAACCAACGGGACACCAATATGGCTACACCTTC. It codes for CASSRQPTGHQYGYTF.

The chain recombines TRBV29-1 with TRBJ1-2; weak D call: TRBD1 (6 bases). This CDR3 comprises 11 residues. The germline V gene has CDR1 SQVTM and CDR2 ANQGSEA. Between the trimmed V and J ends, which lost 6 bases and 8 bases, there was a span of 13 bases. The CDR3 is CSVTTGNGYTF. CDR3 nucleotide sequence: TGCAGCGTAACCACAGGGAACGGCTACACCTTC.

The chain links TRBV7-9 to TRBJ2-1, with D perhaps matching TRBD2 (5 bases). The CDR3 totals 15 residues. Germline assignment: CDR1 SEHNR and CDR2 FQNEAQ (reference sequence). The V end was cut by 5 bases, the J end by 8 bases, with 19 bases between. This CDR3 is CASSTPLSEGDEQFF. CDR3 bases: TGTGCCAGCAGCACACCCTTATCTGAGGGCGATGAGCAGTTCTTC.

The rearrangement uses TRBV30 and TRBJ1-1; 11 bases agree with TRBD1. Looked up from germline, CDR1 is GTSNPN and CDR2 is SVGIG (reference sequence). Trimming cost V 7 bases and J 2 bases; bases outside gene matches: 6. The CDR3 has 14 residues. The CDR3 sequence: CAFRTGGGNTEAFF. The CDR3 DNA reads TGTGCCTTTCGGACAGGGGGCGGTAACACTGAAGCTTTCTTT.

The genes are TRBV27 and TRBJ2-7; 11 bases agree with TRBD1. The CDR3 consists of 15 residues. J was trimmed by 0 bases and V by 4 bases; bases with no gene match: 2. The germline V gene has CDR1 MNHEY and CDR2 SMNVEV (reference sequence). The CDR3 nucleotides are TGTGCCAGCAGTTCTGGGACAGGGGGCTCCTACGAGCAGTACTTC. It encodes CASSSGTGGSYEQYF.

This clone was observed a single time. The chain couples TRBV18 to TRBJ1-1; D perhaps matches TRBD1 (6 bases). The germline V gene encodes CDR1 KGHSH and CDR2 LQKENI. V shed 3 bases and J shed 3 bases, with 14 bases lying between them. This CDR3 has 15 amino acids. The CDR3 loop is CASSPYRDGDTEAFF. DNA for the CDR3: TGTGCCAGCTCACCTTACAGGGATGGGGACACTGAAGCTTTCTTT.

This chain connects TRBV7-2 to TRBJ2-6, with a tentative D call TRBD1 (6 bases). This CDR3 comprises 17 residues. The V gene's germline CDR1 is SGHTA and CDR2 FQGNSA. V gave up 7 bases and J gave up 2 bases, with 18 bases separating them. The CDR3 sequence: CASNRDRLLTGANVLTF. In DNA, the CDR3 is TGTGCCAGCAACCGAGACAGGCTTTTGACTGGGGCCAACGTCCTGACTTTC.

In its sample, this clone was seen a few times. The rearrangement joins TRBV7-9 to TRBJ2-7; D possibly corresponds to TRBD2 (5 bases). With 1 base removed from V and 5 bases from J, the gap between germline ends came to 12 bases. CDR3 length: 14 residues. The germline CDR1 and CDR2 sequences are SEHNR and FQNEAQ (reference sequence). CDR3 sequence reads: CASSLGSNSDEQYF. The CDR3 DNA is TGTGCCAGCAGCTTAGGGTCAAATAGCGACGAGCAGTACTTC.

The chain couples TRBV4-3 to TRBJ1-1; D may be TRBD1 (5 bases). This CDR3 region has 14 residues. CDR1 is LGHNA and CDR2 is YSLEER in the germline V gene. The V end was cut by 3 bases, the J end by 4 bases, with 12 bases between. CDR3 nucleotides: TGCGCCAGCAGCCACGGAGGGGCAGGCACTGAAGCTTTCTTT. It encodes CASSHGGAGTEAFF.

This chain's CDR3 is CASSLDASGRYEQFF. The CDR3 DNA reads as TGTGCCAGCAGCTTAGATGCTAGCGGGAGGTATGAGCAGTTCTTC. This sequence joins TRBV7-9 and TRBJ2-1, with 11 bases fitting TRBD2. Germline V CDR1 and CDR2: SEHNR, FQNEAQ (reference sequence). The CDR3 loop spans 15 amino acids. V dropped 1 base and J dropped 8; count of bases not matched to a gene: 4.

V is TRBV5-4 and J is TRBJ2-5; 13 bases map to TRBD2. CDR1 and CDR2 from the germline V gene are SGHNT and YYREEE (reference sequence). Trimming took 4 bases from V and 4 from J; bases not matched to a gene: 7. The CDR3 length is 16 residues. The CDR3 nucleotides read TGTGCCAGCAGCCGGACTAGCGGGGGACGTGGAGAGACCCAGTACTTC. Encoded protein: CASSRTSGGRGETQYF.

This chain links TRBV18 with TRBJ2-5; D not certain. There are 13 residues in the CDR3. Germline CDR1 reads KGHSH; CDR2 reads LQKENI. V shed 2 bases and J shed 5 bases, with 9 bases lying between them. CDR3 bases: TGTGCCAGCTCACCAAATAACAAGGAGACCCAGTACTTC. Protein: CASSPNNKETQYF.

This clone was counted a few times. The CDR3 DNA reads TGTGCCAGCAGCTTAGGGCAGAATCAGCCCCAGCATTTT. Translation gives CASSLGQNQPQHF. This chain links TRBV11-2 with TRBJ1-5; D is unclear. The V gene lost 1 base and the J gene lost 4 bases, with 5 bases spanning the gap. Looked up from germline, CDR1 is SGHAT and CDR2 is FQNNGV. This CDR3 has 13 residues.

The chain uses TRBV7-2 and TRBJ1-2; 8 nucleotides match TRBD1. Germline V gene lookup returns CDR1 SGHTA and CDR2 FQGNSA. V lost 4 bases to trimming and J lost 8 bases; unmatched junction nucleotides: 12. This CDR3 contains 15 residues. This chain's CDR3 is CASSSPDRAGWGYTF. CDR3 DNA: TGTGCCAGCAGCTCACCGGACAGGGCGGGGTGGGGCTACACCTTC.

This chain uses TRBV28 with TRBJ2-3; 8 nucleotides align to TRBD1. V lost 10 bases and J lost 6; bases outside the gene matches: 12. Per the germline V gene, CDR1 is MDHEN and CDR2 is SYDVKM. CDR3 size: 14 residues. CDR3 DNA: TGTGCCACCCCAAGAACAGGGGGTGGCGATACGCAGTATTTT. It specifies CATPRTGGGDTQYF. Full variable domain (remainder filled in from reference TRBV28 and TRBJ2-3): DVKVTQSSRYLVKRTGEKVFLECVQDMDHENMFWYRQDPGLGLRLIYFSYDVKMKEKGDIPEGYSVSREKKERFSLILESASTNQTSMYLCATPRTGGGDTQYFGPGTRLTVL.

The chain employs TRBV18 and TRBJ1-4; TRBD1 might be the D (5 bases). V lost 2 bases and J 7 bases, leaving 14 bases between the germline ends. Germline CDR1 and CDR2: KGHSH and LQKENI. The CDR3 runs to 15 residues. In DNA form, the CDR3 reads TGTGCCAGCTCACCAAGGGAGGGGCCGTTTGAAAAACTGTTTTTT. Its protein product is CASSPREGPFEKLFF. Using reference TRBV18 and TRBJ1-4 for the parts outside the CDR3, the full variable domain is NAGVMQNPRHLVRRRGQEARLRCSPMKGHSHVYWYRQLPEEGLKFMVYLQKENIIDESGMPKERFSAEFPKEGPSILRIQQVVRGDSAAYFCASSPREGPFEKLFFGSGTQLSVL.

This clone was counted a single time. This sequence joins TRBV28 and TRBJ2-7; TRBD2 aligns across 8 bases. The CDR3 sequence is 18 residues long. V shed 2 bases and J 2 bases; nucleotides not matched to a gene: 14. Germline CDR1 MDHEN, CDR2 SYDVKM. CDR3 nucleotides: TGTGCCAGCAGTTTAGGCCCGGGGTTCCGGGAGGGAACCTACGAGCAGTACTTC. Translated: CASSLGPGFREGTYEQYF.

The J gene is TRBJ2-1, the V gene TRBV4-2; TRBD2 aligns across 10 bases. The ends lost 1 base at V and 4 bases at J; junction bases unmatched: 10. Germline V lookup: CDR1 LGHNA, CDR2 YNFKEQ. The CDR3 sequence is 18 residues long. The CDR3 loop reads CASSQGQGGLAVYNEQFF. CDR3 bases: TGTGCCAGCAGCCAAGGGCAGGGAGGACTAGCGGTATACAATGAGCAGTTCTTC.

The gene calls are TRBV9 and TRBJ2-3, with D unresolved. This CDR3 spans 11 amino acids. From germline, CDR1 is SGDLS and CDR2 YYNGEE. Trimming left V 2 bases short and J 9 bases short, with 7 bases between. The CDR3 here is CASSVGATQYF. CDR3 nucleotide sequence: TGTGCCAGCAGCGTGGGCGCGACGCAGTATTTT.

In nucleotides, the CDR3 is TGTGCCAGCAGCGGACAGCTTGAAGCTTTCTTT. Its protein is CASSGQLEAFF. The chain links TRBV6-1 to TRBJ1-1, with D perhaps TRBD1 (6 bases). V lost 6 bases to trimming and J lost 7 bases, with 9 bases between them. The CDR3 runs 11 residues. Germline V CDR1 and CDR2: MNHNS, SASEGT.

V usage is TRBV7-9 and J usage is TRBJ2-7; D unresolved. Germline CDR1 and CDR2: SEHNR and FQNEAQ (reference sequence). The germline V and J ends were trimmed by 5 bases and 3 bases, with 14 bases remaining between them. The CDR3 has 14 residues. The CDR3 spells CASSDELVNYEQYF. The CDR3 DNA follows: TGTGCCAGCAGCGACGAGCTAGTAAACTACGAGCAGTACTTC.

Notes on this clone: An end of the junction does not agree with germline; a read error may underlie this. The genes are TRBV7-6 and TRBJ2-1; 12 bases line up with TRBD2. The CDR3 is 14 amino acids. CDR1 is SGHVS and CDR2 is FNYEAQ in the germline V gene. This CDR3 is CASSLAGGRNEQFF. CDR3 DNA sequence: TGTGCCAGCAGCCTAGCGGGAGGGAGGAATGAGCAGTTCTTC.

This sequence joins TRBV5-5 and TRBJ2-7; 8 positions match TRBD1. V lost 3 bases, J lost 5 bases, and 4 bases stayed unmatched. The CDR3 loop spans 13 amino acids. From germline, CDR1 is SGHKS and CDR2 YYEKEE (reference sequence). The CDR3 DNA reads TGTGCCAGCAGCTCCCAGGGGGCCCACGAGCAGTACTTC. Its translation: CASSSQGAHEQYF.